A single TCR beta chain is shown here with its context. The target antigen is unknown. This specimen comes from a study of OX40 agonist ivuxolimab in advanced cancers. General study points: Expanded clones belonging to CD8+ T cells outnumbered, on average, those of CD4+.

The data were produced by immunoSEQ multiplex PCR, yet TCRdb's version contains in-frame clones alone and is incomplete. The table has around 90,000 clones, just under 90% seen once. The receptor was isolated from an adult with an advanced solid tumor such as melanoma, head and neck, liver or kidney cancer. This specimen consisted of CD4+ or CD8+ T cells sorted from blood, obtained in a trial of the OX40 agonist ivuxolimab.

CDR3 coding DNA: TGTGCCAGCAGACCGGGACTAGCGGGATTCGAGCAGTACTTC. Protein product: CASRPGLAGFEQYF. V is TRBV11-2 and J is TRBJ2-5, with 13 bases identical to TRBD2. TRBJ2-7 explains the end of the DNA better; the J call may be wrong. This CDR3 region has 14 residues. CDR1 and CDR2 (germline): SGHAT, FQNNGV.